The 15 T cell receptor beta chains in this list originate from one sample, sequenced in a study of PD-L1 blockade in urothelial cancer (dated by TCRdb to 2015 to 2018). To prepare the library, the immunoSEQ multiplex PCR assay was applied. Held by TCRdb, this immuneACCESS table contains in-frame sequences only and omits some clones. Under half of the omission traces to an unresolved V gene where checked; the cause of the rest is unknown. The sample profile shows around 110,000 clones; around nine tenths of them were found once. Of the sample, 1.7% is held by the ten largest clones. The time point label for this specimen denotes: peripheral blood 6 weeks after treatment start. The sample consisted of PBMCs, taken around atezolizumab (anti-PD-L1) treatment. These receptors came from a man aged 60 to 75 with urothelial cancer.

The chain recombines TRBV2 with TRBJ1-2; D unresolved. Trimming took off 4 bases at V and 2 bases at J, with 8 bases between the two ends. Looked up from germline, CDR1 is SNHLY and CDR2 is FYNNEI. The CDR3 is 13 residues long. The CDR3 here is CASSVRENYGYTF. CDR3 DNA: TGTGCCAGCAGTGTTCGGGAGAACTATGGCTACACCTTC.

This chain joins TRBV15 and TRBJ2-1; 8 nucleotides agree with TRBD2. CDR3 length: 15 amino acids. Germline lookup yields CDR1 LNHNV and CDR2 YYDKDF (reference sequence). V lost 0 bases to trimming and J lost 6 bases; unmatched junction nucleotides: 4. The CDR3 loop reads CATSRDRTSINEQFF. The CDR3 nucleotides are TGTGCCACCAGCAGAGATCGGACTAGCATCAATGAGCAGTTCTTC.

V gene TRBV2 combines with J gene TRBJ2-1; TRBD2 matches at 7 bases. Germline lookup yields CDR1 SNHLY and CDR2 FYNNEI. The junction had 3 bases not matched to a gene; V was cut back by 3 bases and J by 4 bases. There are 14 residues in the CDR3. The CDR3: CASSETRGYNEQFF. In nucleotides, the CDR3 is TGTGCCAGCAGTGAGACGCGGGGGTACAATGAGCAGTTCTTC.

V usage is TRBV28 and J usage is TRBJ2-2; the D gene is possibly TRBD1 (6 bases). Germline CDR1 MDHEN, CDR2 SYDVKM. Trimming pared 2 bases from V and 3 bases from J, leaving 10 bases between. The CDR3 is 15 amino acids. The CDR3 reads CASSLAGAHTGELFF. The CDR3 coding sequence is TGTGCCAGCAGTTTAGCAGGGGCTCACACCGGGGAGCTGTTTTTT.

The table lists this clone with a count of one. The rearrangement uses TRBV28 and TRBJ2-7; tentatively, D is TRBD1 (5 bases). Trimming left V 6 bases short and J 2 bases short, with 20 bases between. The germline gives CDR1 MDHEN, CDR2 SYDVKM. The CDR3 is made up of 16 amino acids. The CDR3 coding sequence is TGTGCCAGCAGGCCGGTCACAGCAGGGCTCGCCTACGAGCAGTACTTC. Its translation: CASRPVTAGLAYEQYF.

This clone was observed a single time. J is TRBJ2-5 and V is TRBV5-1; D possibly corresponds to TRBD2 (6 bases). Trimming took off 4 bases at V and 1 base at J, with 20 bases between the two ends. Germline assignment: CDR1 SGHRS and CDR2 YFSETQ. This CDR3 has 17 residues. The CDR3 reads CASSQSPAGSPQETQYF. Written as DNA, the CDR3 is TGCGCCAGCAGCCAAAGCCCGGCCGGGAGTCCCCAAGAGACCCAGTACTTC.

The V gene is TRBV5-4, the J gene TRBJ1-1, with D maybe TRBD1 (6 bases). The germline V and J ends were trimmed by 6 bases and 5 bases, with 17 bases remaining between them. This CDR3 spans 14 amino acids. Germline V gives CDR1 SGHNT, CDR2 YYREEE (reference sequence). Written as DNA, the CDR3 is TGTGCCAGCACCAATCAGGGGTTAAGTACTGAAGCTTTCTTT. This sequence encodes CASTNQGLSTEAFF.

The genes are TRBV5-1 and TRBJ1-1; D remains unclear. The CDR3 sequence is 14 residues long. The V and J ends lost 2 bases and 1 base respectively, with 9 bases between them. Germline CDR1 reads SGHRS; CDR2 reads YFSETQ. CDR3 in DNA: TGCGCCAGCAGCTTCGAGGGAGGGAACACTGAAGCTTTCTTT. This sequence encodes CASSFEGGNTEAFF. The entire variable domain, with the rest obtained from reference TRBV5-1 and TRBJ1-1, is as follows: KAGVTQTPRYLIKTRGQQVTLSCSPISGHRSVSWYQQTPGQGLQFLFEYFSETQRNKGNFPGRFSGRQFSNSRSEMNVSTLELGDSALYLCASSFEGGNTEAFFGQGTRLTVV.

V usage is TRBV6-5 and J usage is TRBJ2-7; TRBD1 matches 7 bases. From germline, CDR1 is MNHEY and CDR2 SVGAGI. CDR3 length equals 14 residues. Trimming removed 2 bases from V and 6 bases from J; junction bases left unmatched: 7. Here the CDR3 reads CASSYRGQKGEQYF. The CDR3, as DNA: TGTGCCAGCAGTTACAGGGGGCAAAAGGGCGAGCAGTACTTC.

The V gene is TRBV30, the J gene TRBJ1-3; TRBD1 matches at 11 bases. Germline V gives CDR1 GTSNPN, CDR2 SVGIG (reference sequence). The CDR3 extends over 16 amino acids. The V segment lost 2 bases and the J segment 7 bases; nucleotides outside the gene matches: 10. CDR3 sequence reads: CAWSHPGTGGINTIYF. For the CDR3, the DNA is TGTGCCTGGAGTCATCCCGGGACAGGGGGAATTAACACCATATATTTT.

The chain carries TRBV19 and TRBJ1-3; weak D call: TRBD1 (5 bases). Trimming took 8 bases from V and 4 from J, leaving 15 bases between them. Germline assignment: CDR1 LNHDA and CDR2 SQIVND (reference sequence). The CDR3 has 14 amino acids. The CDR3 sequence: CASWTSRKGNTIYF. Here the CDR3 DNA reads TGTGCCAGTTGGACATCGCGCAAAGGAAACACCATATATTTT. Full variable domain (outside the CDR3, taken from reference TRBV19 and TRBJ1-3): DGGITQSPKYLFRKEGQNVTLSCEQNLNHDAMYWYRQDPGQGLRLIYYSQIVNDFQKGDIAEGYSVSREKKESFPLTVTSAQKNPTAFYLCASWTSRKGNTIYFGEGSWLTVV.

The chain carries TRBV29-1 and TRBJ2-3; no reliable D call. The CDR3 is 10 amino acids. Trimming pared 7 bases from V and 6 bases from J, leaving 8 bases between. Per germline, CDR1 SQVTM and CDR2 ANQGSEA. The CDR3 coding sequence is TGCAGCGGTGGTGCGGATACGCAGTATTTT. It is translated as CSGGADTQYF.

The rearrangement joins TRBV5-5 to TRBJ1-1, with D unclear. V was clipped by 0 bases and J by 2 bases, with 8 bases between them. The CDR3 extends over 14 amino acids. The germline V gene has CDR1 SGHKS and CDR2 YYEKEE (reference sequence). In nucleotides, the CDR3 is TGTGCCAGCAGCTTGGATTTGGCAAACACTGAAGCTTTCTTT. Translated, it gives CASSLDLANTEAFF.

The chain's CDR3 is CASSDLGRVDTEAFF. The DNA of the CDR3 is TGTGCCAGCAGTGACCTCGGCAGGGTCGACACTGAAGCTTTCTTT. This chain links TRBV25-1 with TRBJ1-1; D possibly corresponds to TRBD1 (5 bases). With 3 bases removed from V and 3 bases from J, the gap between germline ends came to 14 bases. This CDR3 comprises 15 residues. From germline, CDR1 is MGHDK and CDR2 SYGVNS.

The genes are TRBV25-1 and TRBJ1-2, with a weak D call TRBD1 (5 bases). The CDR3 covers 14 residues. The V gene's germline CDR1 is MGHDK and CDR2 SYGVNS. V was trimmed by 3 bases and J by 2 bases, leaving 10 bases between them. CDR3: CASSEDGGNYGYTF. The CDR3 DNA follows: TGTGCCAGCAGTGAGGACGGGGGGAACTATGGCTACACCTTC.